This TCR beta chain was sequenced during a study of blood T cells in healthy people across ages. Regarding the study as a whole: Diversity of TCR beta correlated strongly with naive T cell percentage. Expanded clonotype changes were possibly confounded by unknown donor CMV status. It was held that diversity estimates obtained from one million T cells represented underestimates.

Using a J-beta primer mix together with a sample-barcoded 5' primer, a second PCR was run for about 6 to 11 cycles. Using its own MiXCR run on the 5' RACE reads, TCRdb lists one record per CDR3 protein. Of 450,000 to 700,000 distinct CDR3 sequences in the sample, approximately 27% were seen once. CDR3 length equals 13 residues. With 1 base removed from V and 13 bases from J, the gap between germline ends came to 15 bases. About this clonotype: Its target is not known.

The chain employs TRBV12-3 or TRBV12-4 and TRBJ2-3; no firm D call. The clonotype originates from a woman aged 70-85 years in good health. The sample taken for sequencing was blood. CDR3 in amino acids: CASSLGSTDAEYF. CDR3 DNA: TGTGCCAGCAGTTTAGGCAGCACAGATGCGGAGTATTTT.